The clone carrying this T cell receptor (beta chain) was recorded a few times. The source of the sample is a study of patients and donors after allogeneic stem cell transplantation. The germline CDR1 and CDR2 sequences are SGHKS and YYEKEE (reference sequence). The CDR3 totals 14 residues. The V and J ends lost 0 bases and 5 bases respectively, with 8 bases between them. TCRdb itself ran the RT-PCR reads through MiXCR, one entry per CDR3 protein. The profile shows around 200,000 distinct CDR3 sequences, more than 35% of them singletons. The chain uses TRBV5-5 and TRBJ1-4; no firm D call. This TCR came from a human donor who was either an allogeneic HSCT recipient or a stem cell or donor lymphocyte infusion donor (not recorded which). It is not recorded whose cells these are; they may come from a transplant donor. Material for sequencing was blood, either unsorted or a sorted T cell fraction (not recorded which). CDR3: CASSLDPKNEKLFF. The CDR3 DNA reads as TGTGCCAGCAGCTTGGACCCGAAGAATGAAAAACTGTTTTTT.